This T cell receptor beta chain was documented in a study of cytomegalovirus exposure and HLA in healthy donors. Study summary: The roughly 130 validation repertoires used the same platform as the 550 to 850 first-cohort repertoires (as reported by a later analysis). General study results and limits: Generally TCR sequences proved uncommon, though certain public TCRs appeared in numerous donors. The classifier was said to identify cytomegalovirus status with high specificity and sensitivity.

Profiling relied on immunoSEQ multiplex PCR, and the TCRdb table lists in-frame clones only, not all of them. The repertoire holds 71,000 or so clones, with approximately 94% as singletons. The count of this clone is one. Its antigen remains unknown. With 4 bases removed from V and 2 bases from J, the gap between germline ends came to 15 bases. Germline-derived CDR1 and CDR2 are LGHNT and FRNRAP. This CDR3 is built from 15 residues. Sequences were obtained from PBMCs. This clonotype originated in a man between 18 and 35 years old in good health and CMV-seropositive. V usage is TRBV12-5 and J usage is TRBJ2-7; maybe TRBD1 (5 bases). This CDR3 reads CASGSSGSTTYEQYF. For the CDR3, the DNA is TGTGCTAGTGGTTCTTCAGGGTCAACAACCTACGAGCAGTACTTC.